This T cell receptor (beta chain) is drawn from a study of cytomegalovirus exposure and HLA in healthy donors. In the study overall: From about 200 million T cells, an earlier analysis saw approximately 120 million unique TCR beta sequences.

Vbeta (60) and Jbeta (13) primers were used in the PCR. The method was immunoSEQ multiplex PCR; TCRdb's version includes in-frame clones alone and lacks a portion of them. The sample includes roughly 100,000 clones, approximately 16% of them seen just once. This clone appeared a few times. The CDR3 is 14 amino acids. V lost 6 bases, J lost 1 base, and 3 bases stayed unmatched. The germline V gene has CDR1 SEHNR and CDR2 FQNEAQ (reference sequence). This chain uses TRBV7-9 with TRBJ2-5, with 9 bases that match TRBD2. Sequencing was done on a sample of PBMCs. The clonotype was recovered from a female donor in good health and CMV-seronegative. In DNA, the CDR3 is TGTGCCAGCAGTCCGACTAGCGGCCAAGAGACCCAGTACTTC. Its translation: CASSPTSGQETQYF. The complete variable domain, with remaining parts taken from reference TRBV7-9 and TRBJ2-5, reads DTGVSQNPRHKITKRGQNVTFRCDPISEHNRLYWYRQTLGQGPEFLTYFQNEAQLEKSRLLSDRFSAERPKGSFSTLEIQRTEQGDSAMYLCASSPTSGQETQYFGPGTRLLVL.